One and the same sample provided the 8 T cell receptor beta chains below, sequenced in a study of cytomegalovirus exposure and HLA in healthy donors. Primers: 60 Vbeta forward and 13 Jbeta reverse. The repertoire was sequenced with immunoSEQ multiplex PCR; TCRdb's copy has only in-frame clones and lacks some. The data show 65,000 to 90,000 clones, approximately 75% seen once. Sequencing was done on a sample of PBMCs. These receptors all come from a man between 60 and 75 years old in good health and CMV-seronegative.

Here the CDR3 reads CASSQSGGANTGELFF. As DNA, the CDR3 is TGCGCCAGCAGCCAATCCGGGGGAGCGAACACCGGGGAGCTGTTTTTT. The J gene is TRBJ1-3, the V gene TRBV4-1; weak D call: TRBD2 (6 bases). The J call may be mistaken, given a closer DNA end match to TRBJ2-2. Germline lookup yields CDR1 MGHRA and CDR2 YSYEKL. CDR3 length equals 16 residues.

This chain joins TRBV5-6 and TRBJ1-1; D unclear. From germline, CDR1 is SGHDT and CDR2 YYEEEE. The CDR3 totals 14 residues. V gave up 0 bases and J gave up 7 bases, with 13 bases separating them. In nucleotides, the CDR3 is TGTGCCAGCAGCTTGGTAGGGAGAGTAGTTGAAGCTTTCTTT. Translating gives CASSLVGRVVEAFF.

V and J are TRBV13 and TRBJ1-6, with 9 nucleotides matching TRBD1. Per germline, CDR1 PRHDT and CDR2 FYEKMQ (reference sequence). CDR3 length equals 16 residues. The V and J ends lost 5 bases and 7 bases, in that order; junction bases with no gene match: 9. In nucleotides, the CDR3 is TGTGCCAGCAGCCCGGGGGGCGGGACAGGGAATTCACCCCTCCACTTT. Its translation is CASSPGGGTGNSPLHF.

CDR3 sequence: CASSEAGLAGGTDTQYF. CDR3 bases: TGTGCCAGCAGTGAAGCGGGACTAGCGGGGGGCACAGATACGCAGTATTTT. The V call is TRBV6-1, the J call TRBJ2-3, with 14 bases matching TRBD2. V dropped 0 bases and J dropped 1; count of bases not matched to a gene: 0. The CDR3 covers 17 residues. Looked up from germline, CDR1 is MNHNS and CDR2 is SASEGT.

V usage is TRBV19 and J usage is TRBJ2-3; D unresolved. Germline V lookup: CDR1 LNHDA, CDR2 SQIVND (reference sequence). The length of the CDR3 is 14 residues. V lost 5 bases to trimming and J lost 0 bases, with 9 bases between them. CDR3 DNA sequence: TGTGCCAGTAGTTACGGGTTTAGCACAGATACGCAGTATTTT. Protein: CASSYGFSTDTQYF.

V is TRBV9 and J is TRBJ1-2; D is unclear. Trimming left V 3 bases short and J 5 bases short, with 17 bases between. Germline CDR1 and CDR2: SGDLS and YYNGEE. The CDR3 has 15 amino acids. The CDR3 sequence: CASSDYRTAGYGYTF. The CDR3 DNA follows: TGTGCCAGCAGCGATTATAGGACTGCTGGATATGGCTACACCTTC.

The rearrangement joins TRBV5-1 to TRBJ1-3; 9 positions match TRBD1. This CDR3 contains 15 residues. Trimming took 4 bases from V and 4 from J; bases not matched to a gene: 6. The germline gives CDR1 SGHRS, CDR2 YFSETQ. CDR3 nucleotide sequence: TGCGCCAGCAGCCAGGGACAGGGTTCGGGAAACACCATATATTTT. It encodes CASSQGQGSGNTIYF.

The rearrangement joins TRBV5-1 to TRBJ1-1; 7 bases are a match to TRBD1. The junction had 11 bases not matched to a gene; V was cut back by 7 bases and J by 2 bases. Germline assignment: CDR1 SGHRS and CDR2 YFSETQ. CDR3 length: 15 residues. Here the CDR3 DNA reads TGCGCCAGCTTAACAGGGGATCGAAGCAACACTGAAGCTTTCTTT. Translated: CASLTGDRSNTEAFF.